This T cell receptor (beta chain) was retrieved from a study of radiation and T cells in renal cell carcinoma. Using immunoSEQ multiplex PCR, the repertoire was profiled, and TCRdb retains in-frame clones only, with some absent. The data show 70,000 to 80,000 clones, just over 85% seen once. The CDR3 is 15 amino acids. CDR1 is MNHEY, CDR2 SMNVEV, per germline (reference sequence). With V trimmed by 6 bases and J by 7 bases, 10 bases remained unmatched. Regarding time point: blood 2 weeks post-SBRT. Treatment in this sample: 15 Gy SBRT to primary tumor, nephrectomy 4 weeks later. Serial blood draws occurred at baseline and 2 and 4 weeks post-SBRT.

The material sequenced was blood, taken from a patient whose treatment included radiotherapy and nephrectomy. The rearrangement joins TRBV27 to TRBJ2-7, with 12 positions matching TRBD2. The TCR originated in a woman between 45 and 60 years old with renal cell carcinoma. The CDR3 here is CASRLLAGGPGEQYF. The CDR3 DNA follows: TGTGCCAGCAGGCTCCTAGCGGGAGGGCCGGGAGAGCAGTACTTC.